Here is one T cell receptor (beta chain) with its context. The antigen is undetermined. The data originate from a study of response to subunit inactivated influenza vaccine. Regarding the study as a whole: The authors proposed limited new T cell recruitment per seasonal influenza vaccination.

A single record per CDR3 protein comes from TCRdb applying MiXCR to the RT-PCR reads. Here the sample spans about 800,000 distinct CDR3 sequences, about 20% being singletons. Trimming stripped 2 bases from V and 6 bases from J, with 5 bases between. The germline CDR1 and CDR2 sequences are MDHEN and SYDVKM. The CDR3 totals 11 residues. This clonotype was sampled from a man between 45 and 60 years old who received an inactivated influenza vaccine. This chain connects TRBV28 to TRBJ2-7; D is undetermined. The material sequenced was PBMCs from blood, taken 5 days after vaccination. As DNA, the CDR3 is TGTGCCAGCAGTTTAATCGCCGAGCAGTACTTC. This codes for CASSLIAEQYF.